The present T cell receptor beta chain was sequenced within a study of blood T cell repertoires in COVID-19. Data came from immunoSEQ multiplex PCR; TCRdb stores just in-frame clones and leaves some out. The sample records roughly 150,000 clones, more than 75% being singletons. This clone has just a few counts. The CDR3 sequence is 14 residues long. Per germline, CDR1 MNHNY and CDR2 SVGAGI (reference sequence). Trimming pared 0 bases from V and 3 bases from J, leaving 8 bases between. Input material: peripheral blood. This clonotype was obtained from a human donor with acute or convalescent COVID-19. The donor label of this sample is uncertain. The chain links TRBV6-6 to TRBJ1-1; D might be TRBD1 (6 bases). This chain's CDR3 is CASSYSRGYTEAFF. The CDR3 coding sequence is TGTGCCAGCAGTTACTCCAGGGGTTACACTGAAGCTTTCTTT.